Shown below are 27 T cell receptor beta chains from a single sample sequenced in a study of blood T cell repertoires in COVID-19. Libraries were prepared by immunoSEQ multiplex PCR; TCRdb keeps only in-frame clonotypes and omits some of them. Of 180,000 or so clones detected, approximately 90% appear once; the ten largest clones hold almost 1%. The sample consisted of peripheral blood. The receptors were sampled from a man aged 18-30 years with acute or convalescent COVID-19.

The chain couples TRBV28 to TRBJ1-2; 7 bases align to TRBD1. The CDR3 loop spans 17 amino acids. Per the germline V gene, CDR1 is MDHEN and CDR2 is SYDVKM. The junction had 14 bases not matched to a gene; V was cut back by 6 bases and J by 1 base. CDR3 region: CASSLTPQRQGNYGYTF. CDR3 DNA: TGTGCCAGCAGCCTAACCCCCCAGCGACAGGGTAACTATGGCTACACCTTC.

The genes are TRBV30 and TRBJ1-1; 8 bases fit TRBD1. The V gene's germline CDR1 is GTSNPN and CDR2 SVGIG (reference sequence). CDR3 length equals 12 residues. Trimming cost V 0 bases and J 10 bases; bases outside gene matches: 4. CDR3 residues: CAWSVARGRAFF. Written as DNA, the CDR3 is TGTGCCTGGAGTGTAGCCAGGGGGCGAGCTTTCTTT. The full variable domain, its missing parts supplied by reference TRBV30 and TRBJ1-1, is SQTIHQWPATLVQPVGSPLSLECTVEGTSNPNLYWYRQAAGRGLQLLFYSVGIGQISSEVPQNLSASRPQDRQFILSSKKLLLSDSGFYLCAWSVARGRAFFGQGTRLTVV.

V is TRBV5-6 and J is TRBJ1-5; D is unclear. The V gene lost 0 bases and the J gene lost 0 bases, with 4 bases spanning the gap. This CDR3 contains 14 residues. Germline V CDR1 and CDR2: SGHDT, YYEEEE. The CDR3 here is CASSLGSSNQPQHF. The CDR3 nucleotides are TGTGCCAGCAGCTTGGGCAGTAGCAATCAGCCCCAGCATTTT.

V usage is TRBV18 and J usage is TRBJ1-6, with TRBD1 matching over 7 bases. Germline loops: CDR1 KGHSH, CDR2 LQKENI. Trimming at V came to 4 bases and at J to 5 bases, leaving 2 bases not matched to a gene. The CDR3 sequence is 14 residues long. For the CDR3, the DNA is TGTGCCAGCTCACAAGACAGGGATAATTCACCCCTCCACTTT. This translates into CASSQDRDNSPLHF.

The chain recombines TRBV5-8 with TRBJ1-2; 7 bases fit TRBD1. The CDR3 covers 13 residues. V shed 3 bases, J shed 3 bases, and the junction held 2 bases outside the gene matches. Germline loops: CDR1 SGHTS, CDR2 YDEGEE. CDR3 DNA sequence: TGTGCCAGCAGCTCAACAGGGGACTATGGCTACACCTTC. This encodes CASSSTGDYGYTF.

This rearrangement joins TRBV12-3 or TRBV12-4 to TRBJ2-3; D is perhaps TRBD1 (5 bases). This CDR3 spans 11 amino acids. The V gene lost 6 bases and the J gene lost 7 bases, with 8 bases spanning the gap. Here the CDR3 reads CASSRAYTQYF. CDR3 DNA sequence: TGTGCCAGCAGCAGGGCGTATACGCAGTATTTT.

The V call is TRBV5-1, the J call TRBJ1-1, with 7 bases identical to TRBD1. The CDR3 is 18 amino acids. V trimming: 4 bases; J trimming: 6 bases; junction bases outside the gene matches: 21. Germline lookup yields CDR1 SGHRS and CDR2 YFSETQ. This CDR3 is CASSGKQGSLSKHSEAFF. In DNA, the CDR3 is TGCGCCAGCAGCGGAAAACAGGGGTCGCTCTCCAAACACTCTGAAGCTTTCTTT.

V and J are TRBV3-1 (or the pseudogene TRBV3-2) and TRBJ2-1, with TRBD1 as a possible D gene (5 bases). This CDR3 contains 16 residues. V shed 0 bases and J shed 5 bases, with 14 bases lying between them. The germline V gene encodes CDR1 LGHDT and CDR2 YNNKEL (reference sequence). The CDR3 spells CASSQDLGRVHNEQFF. Written as DNA, the CDR3 is TGTGCCAGCAGCCAAGATCTCGGCAGGGTCCACAATGAGCAGTTCTTC.

This sequence joins TRBV2 and TRBJ2-2; TRBD1 aligns across 7 bases. The CDR3 is made up of 12 amino acids. The V gene's germline CDR1 is SNHLY and CDR2 FYNNEI. V lost 7 bases and J lost 5; bases outside the gene matches: 1. The CDR3 region has the DNA TGTGCCAGCACACAGGGGACCGGGGAGCTGTTTTTT. It specifies CASTQGTGELFF.

J is TRBJ1-1 and V is TRBV4-1; 9 positions agree with TRBD1. The CDR3 totals 15 residues. Trimming removed 3 bases from V and 1 base from J; junction bases left unmatched: 3. CDR1 is MGHRA and CDR2 is YSYEKL in the germline V gene. CDR3 nucleotides: TGCGCCAGCAGCCAGCCGGGACAGGGGAACACTGAAGCTTTCTTT. Amino acid sequence: CASSQPGQGNTEAFF.

The sample holds a few counts of this clone. J is TRBJ2-3 and V is TRBV18, with 10 bases fitting TRBD1. CDR1 and CDR2 (germline): KGHSH, LQKENI. The CDR3 loop spans 15 amino acids. J gave up 2 bases and V 6 bases, and 5 bases lay outside the gene matches. In nucleotides, the CDR3 is TGTGCCAGCTCCAAAGGGACAGGGGCCACAGATACGCAGTATTTT. Translation gives CASSKGTGATDTQYF.

This chain links TRBV30 with TRBJ1-6; 10 bases map to TRBD1. V was pared by 0 bases and J by 6 bases, with 20 bases of the junction left unmatched. CDR3 length: 21 residues. Germline CDR1 reads GTSNPN; CDR2 reads SVGIG (reference sequence). CDR3 loop: CAWSVRILGTGVQSANSPLHF. CDR3 coding DNA: TGTGCCTGGAGTGTCCGAATACTCGGGACAGGGGTTCAATCGGCTAATTCACCCCTCCACTTT.

This clone has just one count. The gene calls are TRBV24-1 and TRBJ2-1; TRBD2 matches at 9 bases. CDR1 and CDR2 from the germline V gene are KGHDR and SFDVKD. The V gene end was trimmed by 3 bases and the J gene end by 3 bases; junction bases not matched to a gene: 5. The CDR3 totals 16 residues. The CDR3 here is CATSDRAGGFYNEQFF. The CDR3 nucleotides are TGTGCCACCAGTGATAGAGCGGGGGGATTCTACAATGAGCAGTTCTTC.

In its sample, this clone was seen a few times. The genes are TRBV12-3 or TRBV12-4 and TRBJ1-5; D gene uncertain. Trimming removed 3 bases at V and 6 bases at J, with 9 bases between. The CDR3 length is 13 residues. In nucleotides, the CDR3 is TGTGCCAGCAGTTTCGGTTTGCGTCAGCCCCAGCATTTT. This encodes CASSFGLRQPQHF.

The V gene is TRBV7-2, the J gene TRBJ1-3; no firm D call. Germline V gives CDR1 SGHTA, CDR2 FQGNSA. Trimming left V 2 bases short and J 4 bases short, with 12 bases between. The CDR3 contains 15 residues. The CDR3 is CASSLQRASGNTIYF. Written as DNA, the CDR3 is TGTGCCAGCAGCTTACAGCGGGCGTCCGGAAACACCATATATTTT.

V gene TRBV7-9 combines with J gene TRBJ1-2, with D perhaps TRBD1 (6 bases). Germline-derived CDR1 and CDR2 are SEHNR and FQNEAQ (reference sequence). V was shortened by 4 bases and J by 6 bases, with 18 bases between the two germline ends. The CDR3 has 15 amino acids. This CDR3 is CASSSPGESPNGYTF. CDR3 nucleotide sequence: TGTGCCAGCAGCTCCCCAGGGGAGAGTCCAAATGGCTACACCTTC. The complete variable domain, with remaining parts taken from reference TRBV7-9 and TRBJ1-2, reads DTGVSQNPRHKITKRGQNVTFRCDPISEHNRLYWYRQTLGQGPEFLTYFQNEAQLEKSRLLSDRFSAERPKGSFSTLEIQRTEQGDSAMYLCASSSPGESPNGYTFGSGTRLTVV.

The chain recombines TRBV6-4 with TRBJ1-5, with a possible D match to TRBD1 (6 bases). CDR1 and CDR2 (germline): MRHNA, SNTAGT. The CDR3 extends over 15 amino acids. Trimming shortened V by 2 bases and J by 3 bases, and 11 bases separated the two germline ends. CDR3 residues: CASSDNTGINQPQHF. For the CDR3, the DNA is TGTGCCAGCAGTGACAACACAGGGATCAATCAGCCCCAGCATTTT.

A few counts support this clone. This chain links TRBV6-4 with TRBJ2-6; a weak D match, TRBD2 (7 bases). Germline V gene sequence: CDR1 MRHNA, CDR2 SNTAGT. Trimming stripped 3 bases from V and 0 bases from J, with 15 bases between. This CDR3 has 18 amino acids. CDR3 residues: CASSETPGGPSGANVLTF. CDR3 in DNA: TGTGCCAGCAGTGAGACCCCGGGGGGCCCCTCTGGGGCCAACGTCCTGACTTTC.

This chain joins TRBV2 and TRBJ1-5, with unresolved D. Deletions cut 8 bases from V and 5 bases from J, with 16 bases between. Germline CDR1 and CDR2: SNHLY and FYNNEI. The CDR3 totals 14 residues. The chain's CDR3 is CASRTFRRDQPQHF. In nucleotides, the CDR3 is TGTGCCAGCCGCACATTCAGGCGTGATCAGCCCCAGCATTTT.

V is TRBV5-1 and J is TRBJ2-3, with D perhaps TRBD1 (6 bases). V lost 4 bases and J 0 bases, leaving 18 bases between the germline ends. Per germline, CDR1 SGHRS and CDR2 YFSETQ. This CDR3 region has 17 residues. Here the CDR3 DNA reads TGCGCCAGCAGCCCCAGGGGCAGGCTTGCTAGCACAGATACGCAGTATTTT. Protein: CASSPRGRLASTDTQYF.

The chain employs TRBV11-3 and TRBJ2-2, with 7 bases lining up with TRBD1. This CDR3 region has 14 residues. Germline V CDR1 and CDR2: SGHNT, YENEEA. J was trimmed by 4 bases and V by 7 bases; bases with no gene match: 6. CDR3 region: CASTEDRATGELFF. The CDR3 nucleotides read TGTGCCAGCACCGAAGACAGGGCCACCGGGGAGCTGTTTTTT.

The rearrangement joins TRBV6-1 to TRBJ1-5; unclear D gene. Germline V gene data show CDR1 as MNHNS and CDR2 as SASEGT. Deletions cut 2 bases from V and 3 bases from J, with 11 bases between. This CDR3 contains 15 residues. The CDR3 loop reads CASSERGGNNQPQHF. As DNA, the CDR3 is TGTGCCAGCAGTGAAAGAGGAGGGAACAATCAGCCCCAGCATTTT.

This chain uses TRBV6-1 with TRBJ1-5, with 8 bases matching TRBD1. CDR1 MNHNS and CDR2 SASEGT come from the germline V gene. With 2 bases clipped from V and 7 bases from J, the junction kept 16 bases outside the gene matches. The CDR3 length is 18 residues. CDR3 sequence (DNA): TGTGCCAGCAGTGAATCGCTGAACCTGGACAGGGCTGGACAGCCCCAGCATTTT. It specifies CASSESLNLDRAGQPQHF.

This clone occurred once. This sequence joins TRBV6-1 and TRBJ1-4; TRBD1 aligns across 9 bases. The length of the CDR3 is 16 residues. V shed 3 bases and J 3 bases; nucleotides not matched to a gene: 5. Germline V gives CDR1 MNHNS, CDR2 SASEGT. Here the CDR3 reads CASSEWGQGPNEKLFF. The DNA of the CDR3 is TGTGCCAGCAGTGAGTGGGGACAGGGACCTAATGAAAAACTGTTTTTT.

The chain couples TRBV5-1 to TRBJ1-4; maybe TRBD1 (5 bases). The germline gives CDR1 SGHRS, CDR2 YFSETQ. Trimming pared 1 base from V and 8 bases from J, leaving 12 bases between. This CDR3 is built from 14 residues. CDR3 region: CASSLNQGREKLFF. CDR3 nucleotides: TGCGCCAGCAGCTTGAATCAGGGTAGGGAAAAACTGTTTTTT.

The chain employs TRBV29-1 and TRBJ1-1, with D unresolved. In germline, CDR1 is SQVTM, CDR2 ANQGSEA. The CDR3 runs 13 residues. The germline V and J ends were trimmed by 7 bases and 6 bases, with 18 bases remaining between them. The CDR3 DNA is TGCAGCGCCTTGAATGCAGGCGGGCCTGAAGCTTTCTTT. Amino acids: CSALNAGGPEAFF.

This rearrangement joins TRBV24-1 to TRBJ1-2; D might be TRBD1 (6 bases). Trimming left V 9 bases short and J 0 bases short, with 10 bases between. CDR3 length equals 13 residues. Germline V gene data show CDR1 as KGHDR and CDR2 as SFDVKD. The DNA of the CDR3 is TGTGCCACCCGGGCAGGGGCTAACTATGGCTACACCTTC. This codes for CATRAGANYGYTF.